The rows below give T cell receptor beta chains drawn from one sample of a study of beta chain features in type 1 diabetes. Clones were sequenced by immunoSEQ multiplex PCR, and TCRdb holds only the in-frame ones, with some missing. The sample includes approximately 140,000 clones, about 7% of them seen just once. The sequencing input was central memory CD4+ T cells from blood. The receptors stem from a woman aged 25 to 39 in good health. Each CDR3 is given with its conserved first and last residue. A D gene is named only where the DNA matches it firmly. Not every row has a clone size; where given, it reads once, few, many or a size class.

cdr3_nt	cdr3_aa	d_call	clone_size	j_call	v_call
TGTGCCAGCAGCCCGGGACAGGGCGGTGATACGCAGTATTTT	CASSPGQGGDTQYF	TRBD1	few	TRBJ2-3	TRBV7-3
TGTGCCAGCAGTTTCCCTGGGAGTGAGCAGTTCTTC	CASSFPGSEQFF	.	.	TRBJ2-1	TRBV28
TGCGCCAGCAGCTTGGTCAGAGATAGCGGGAGCACCGGGGAGCTGTTTTTT	CASSLVRDSGSTGELFF	TRBD2	many	TRBJ2-2	TRBV5-1
TGTGCCAGCAGCTCTCAGGGGGAGGTCGGGGAGCTGTTTTTT	CASSSQGEVGELFF	.	few	TRBJ2-2	TRBV9
TGTGCCAGCAGTGGGTCGGACAGGTCCTTCAATCAGCCCCAGCATTTT	CASSGSDRSFNQPQHF	TRBD1	few	TRBJ1-5	TRBV2
TGTGCCAGCAGCCTTACACCGACAGGGATGGGAGAGACCCAGTACTTC	CASSLTPTGMGETQYF	TRBD1	.	TRBJ2-5	TRBV7-3
TGTGCCAGCAGCTTGGGGACAGGGCACGAGCAGTACTTC	CASSLGTGHEQYF	TRBD1	.	TRBJ2-7	TRBV11-1
TGTGCCAGCAGCTCGCGACAGGGATCGCCCCCCTATGGCTACACCTTC	CASSSRQGSPPYGYTF	TRBD1	.	TRBJ1-2	TRBV7-8
TGTGCCAGCAGCTTAGAAGCGGGATCCCCCTACGAGCAGTACTTC	CASSLEAGSPYEQYF	TRBD2	.	TRBJ2-7	TRBV7-8
TGTGCCAGCAGTTTATGGGCAGGGGGCGCATCTGGGGAGCTGTTTTTT	CASSLWAGGASGELFF	TRBD1	many	TRBJ2-2	TRBV28
TGCGCCAGCAGTATTATTCAGGGGCCCAATGAGCAGTTCTTC	CASSIIQGPNEQFF	.	.	TRBJ2-1	TRBV5-1
TGTGCCAGTAGTACCCTAGCGGAGGCGGGCACCGGGGAGCTGTTTTTT	CASSTLAEAGTGELFF	TRBD2	few	TRBJ2-2	TRBV19
TGTGCCAGCACCCTCGAAACAGGATTGAATGGCTACACCTTC	CASTLETGLNGYTF	.	few	TRBJ1-2	TRBV7-2
TGTGCCAGTAGTTTTCGGTCGGCGGGGAGGGCTGGGGCCAACGTCCTGACTTTC	CASSFRSAGRAGANVLTF	TRBD2	few	TRBJ2-6	TRBV19
TGTGCCAGCACCCCTAGCGGGAGCTCCTACAATGAGCAGTTCTTC	CASTPSGSSYNEQFF	TRBD2	few	TRBJ2-1	TRBV28